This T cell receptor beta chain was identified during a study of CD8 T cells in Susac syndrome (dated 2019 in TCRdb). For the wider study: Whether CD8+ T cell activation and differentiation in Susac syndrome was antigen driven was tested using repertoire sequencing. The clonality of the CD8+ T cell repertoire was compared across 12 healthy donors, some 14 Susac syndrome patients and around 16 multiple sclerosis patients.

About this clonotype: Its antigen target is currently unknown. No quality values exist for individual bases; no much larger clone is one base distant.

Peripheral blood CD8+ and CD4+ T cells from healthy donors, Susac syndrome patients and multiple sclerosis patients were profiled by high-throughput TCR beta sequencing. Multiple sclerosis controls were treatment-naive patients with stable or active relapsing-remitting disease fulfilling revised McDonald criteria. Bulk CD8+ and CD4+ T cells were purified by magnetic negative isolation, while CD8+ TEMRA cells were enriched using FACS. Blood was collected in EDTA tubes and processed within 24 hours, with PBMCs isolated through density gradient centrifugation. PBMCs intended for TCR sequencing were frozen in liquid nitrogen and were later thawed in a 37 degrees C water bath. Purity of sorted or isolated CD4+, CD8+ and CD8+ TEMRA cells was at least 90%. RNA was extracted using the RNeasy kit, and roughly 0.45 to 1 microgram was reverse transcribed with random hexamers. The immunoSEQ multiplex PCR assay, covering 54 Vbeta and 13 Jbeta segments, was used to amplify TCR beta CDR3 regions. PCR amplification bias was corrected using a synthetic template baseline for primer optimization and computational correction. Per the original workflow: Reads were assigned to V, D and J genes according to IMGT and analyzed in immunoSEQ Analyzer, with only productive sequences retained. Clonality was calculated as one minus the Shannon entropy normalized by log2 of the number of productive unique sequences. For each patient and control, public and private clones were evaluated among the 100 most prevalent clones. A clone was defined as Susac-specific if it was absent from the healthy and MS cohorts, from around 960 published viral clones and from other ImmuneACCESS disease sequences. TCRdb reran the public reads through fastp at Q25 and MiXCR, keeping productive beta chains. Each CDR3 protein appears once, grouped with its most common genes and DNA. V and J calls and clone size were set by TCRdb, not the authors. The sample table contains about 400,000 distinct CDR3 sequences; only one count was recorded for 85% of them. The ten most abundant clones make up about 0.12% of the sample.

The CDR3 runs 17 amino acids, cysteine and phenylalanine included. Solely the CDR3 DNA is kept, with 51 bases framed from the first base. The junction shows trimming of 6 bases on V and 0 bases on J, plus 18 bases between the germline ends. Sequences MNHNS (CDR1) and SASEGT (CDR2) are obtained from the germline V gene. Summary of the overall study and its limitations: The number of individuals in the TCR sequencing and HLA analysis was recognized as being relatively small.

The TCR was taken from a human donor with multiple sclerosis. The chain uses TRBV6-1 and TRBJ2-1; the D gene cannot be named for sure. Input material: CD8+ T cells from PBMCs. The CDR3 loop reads CASSVPLGEPSYNEQFF. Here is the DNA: TGTGCCAGCAGCGTTCCGCTTGGCGAACCCTCCTACAATGAGCAGTTCTTC.